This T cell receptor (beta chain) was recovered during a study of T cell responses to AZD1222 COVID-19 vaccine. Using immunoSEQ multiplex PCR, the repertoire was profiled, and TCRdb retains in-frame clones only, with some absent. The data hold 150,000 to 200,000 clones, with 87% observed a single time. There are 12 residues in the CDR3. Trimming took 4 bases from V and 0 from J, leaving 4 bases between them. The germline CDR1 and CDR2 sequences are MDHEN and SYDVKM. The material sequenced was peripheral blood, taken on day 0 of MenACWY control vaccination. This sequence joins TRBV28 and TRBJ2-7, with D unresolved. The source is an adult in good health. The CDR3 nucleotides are TGTGCCAGCAGTTCCTCCTCCTACGAGCAGTACTTC. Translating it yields CASSSSSYEQYF.